One sample yielded the 9 T cell receptor beta chains listed below, sequenced in a study of read filtering for tumor transcriptome and immune sequencing. From roughly 390 ng of RNA, a library with molecular barcoded alpha/delta and beta/gamma adaptors was made. Each CDR3 protein is one row after TCRdb ran MiXCR on the reads. Among about 57,000 distinct CDR3 sequences listed, 20% to 25% were seen once. What was sequenced was a population of CD138-negative cells sorted from bone marrow. Receptors originate from a donor aged 40 or over with multiple myeloma.

CDR3 nucleotide sequence: TGTGCCAGCAGATTAAACGCCGGGGCTTCAACTAATGAAAAACTGTTTTTT. Its translation is CASRLNAGASTNEKLFF. The chain carries TRBV27 and TRBJ1-4, with D possibly TRBD1 on 5 matching bases. There are 17 residues in the CDR3. The ends were cut back, 6 bases at V and 0 bases at J, with 17 bases in the middle. Germline V gene data show CDR1 as MNHEY and CDR2 as SMNVEV (reference sequence).

This clonotype was observed many times. The chain couples TRBV11-3 to TRBJ2-1, with TRBD2 as a possible D gene (6 bases). Trimming removed 3 bases from V and 0 bases from J, with 15 bases in between. Germline-derived CDR1 and CDR2 are SGHNT and YENEEA. The CDR3 runs to 17 residues. The CDR3: CASSFSPLGGSYNEQFF. CDR3 DNA sequence: TGTGCCAGCAGCTTTTCTCCTCTGGGAGGCTCCTACAATGAGCAGTTCTTC.

Of note for this clonotype: This clone may be a read error of a much larger clone one base away. The CDR3 ends on some other residue instead of the conserved phenylalanine or tryptophan, so this is likely a read error. The chain is built from TRBV2 and TRBJ2-2; 10 bases line up with TRBD1. This CDR3 has 16 residues. V lost 7 bases, J lost 2 bases, and 7 bases stayed unmatched. Per the germline V gene, CDR1 is SNHLY and CDR2 is FYNNEI. CDR3: CASNRQGAQNTGELFS. In DNA form, the CDR3 reads TGTGCCAGCAATCGACAGGGGGCGCAAAACACCGGGGAGCTGTTTTCT.

This clonotype was recorded at least ten times. The V and J genes are TRBV27 and TRBJ2-5; the match to TRBD2 covers 9 bases. The CDR3 sequence is 14 residues long. With V trimmed by 10 bases and J by 1 base, 7 bases remained unmatched. Germline V CDR1 and CDR2: MNHEY, SMNVEV (reference sequence). The CDR3 nucleotides are TGTGCCACCAAATCGACTAGCGGCCAAGAGACCCAGTACTTC. It encodes CATKSTSGQETQYF.

This chain joins TRBV29-1 and TRBJ2-3; 12 bases line up with TRBD2. The CDR3 length is 18 residues. V lost 3 bases and J lost 3; bases outside the gene matches: 13. The germline gives CDR1 SQVTM, CDR2 ANQGSEA. The chain's CDR3 is CSVDLRTTSGRLTDTQYF. The DNA for the CDR3 is TGCAGCGTTGATCTCAGGACAACTAGCGGGAGGCTAACAGATACGCAGTATTTT.

Remarks on this clonotype: This could be a read error, since a much larger clone is one nucleotide away. The chain is built from TRBV6-1 and TRBJ2-3; the D gene is possibly TRBD1 (5 bases). The germline CDR1 and CDR2 sequences are MNHNS and SASEGT. Trimming left V 6 bases short and J 5 bases short, with 15 bases between. The CDR3 extends over 14 amino acids. Here the CDR3 reads CASRVQGVIDTQYF. CDR3 DNA: TGTGCCAGCAGGGTCCAGGGCGTCATAGATACGCAGTATTTT.

This clonotype was observed at least ten times. V and J are TRBV7-9 and TRBJ2-3; D remains ambiguous. This CDR3 is built from 13 residues. V lost 3 bases to trimming and J lost 6 bases, with 10 bases between them. The germline CDR1 and CDR2 sequences are SEHNR and FQNEAQ (reference sequence). The CDR3: CASSLDLADTQYF. The CDR3 DNA reads TGTGCCAGCAGCTTGGACCTCGCGGATACGCAGTATTTT.

This clonotype was counted at least ten times. This chain connects TRBV11-3 to TRBJ2-7; D possibly corresponds to TRBD1 (6 bases). Trimming cost V 5 bases and J 3 bases, with 32 bases left between them. This CDR3 is 20 amino acids long. Germline V gives CDR1 SGHNT, CDR2 YENEEA. The CDR3 sequence is CASSTRTDSATYLPHYEQYF. Here the CDR3 DNA reads TGTGCCAGCAGCACAAGGACAGACTCCGCAACCTACCTACCTCACTACGAGCAGTACTTC.

This clonotype was detected ten times or more. The rearrangement uses TRBV3-1 and TRBJ2-7; D possibly corresponds to TRBD1 (5 bases). In germline, CDR1 is LGHDT, CDR2 YNNKEL (reference sequence). The CDR3 consists of 14 residues. V was trimmed by 0 bases and J by 5 bases, leaving 11 bases between them. The CDR3 is CASSQEGVVHEQYF. The CDR3 DNA follows: TGTGCCAGCAGCCAAGAAGGGGTGGTCCACGAGCAGTACTTC.